This T cell receptor (beta chain) was documented in a study of shared clonotypes between healthy human individuals. TCRdb's copy holds only in-frame clones and misses some; the assay was immunoSEQ multiplex PCR. Of approximately 2.3 million clones in the sample, about 92% were seen once. Subsets obtained from CD4+ cells comprised CD45RA+ naive and CD45RA-negative memory cells. The germline V and J ends were trimmed by 5 bases and 0 bases, with 13 bases remaining between them. This CDR3 region has 14 residues. Germline-derived CDR1 and CDR2 are SQVTM and ANQGSEA. The sequenced sample consisted of naive CD4+ T cells from PBMCs. Subset indicated: CD45RA+ positively selected. This receptor was identified in a man between 18 and 35 years old in good health. Some clones in this sample may be carry-over from other donors' samples. This chain uses TRBV29-1 with TRBJ1-1; D is possibly TRBD1 (5 bases). CDR3 region: CSVTDRLMNTEAFF. CDR3 in DNA: TGCAGCGTTACCGACAGACTCATGAACACTGAAGCTTTCTTT.